This T cell receptor (beta chain) emerged from a study of blood T cell repertoires in COVID-19. The ends were cut back, 9 bases at V and 5 bases at J, with 13 bases in the middle. Germline V gene data show CDR1 as KGHDR and CDR2 as SFDVKD. The CDR3 loop spans 13 amino acids. Sequenced by immunoSEQ multiplex PCR; TCRdb stores in-frame clones only, minus some. Of approximately 150,000 clones in the sample, roughly 87% are singletons; the top ten hold over 0.95%. This clone was counted once. Sequenced input: PBMCs or T cells enriched from blood (not recorded which). The TCR was taken from a human donor with acute COVID-19. The donor label of this sample is uncertain. The V gene is TRBV24-1, the J gene TRBJ2-1, with TRBD2 as a possible D gene (7 bases). The CDR3 nucleotides read TGTGCCACCGCTGCGGGGGCTGACAATGAGCAGTTCTTC. Protein sequence: CATAAGADNEQFF.